Described below is a single T cell receptor beta chain sequence and its context. Its antigen is unidentified. Primers: 60 Vbeta forward and 13 Jbeta reverse. Clones were sequenced by immunoSEQ multiplex PCR, and TCRdb holds only the in-frame ones, with some missing. The sample contains roughly 190,000 clones, approximately 82% of which appear only once. The V end lost 5 bases, the J end lost 0 bases, and 11 bases lay between the germline ends. CDR1 and CDR2 from the germline V gene are SGHDT and YYEEEE. The length of the CDR3 is 15 residues. This entry belongs to a study of cytomegalovirus exposure and HLA in healthy donors. Overall study context: There were 117 million unique TCR beta sequences, drawn from 150 million to 200 million T cells, in an earlier analysis. Samples from HLA-typed donors yielded some 85 million unique TCRs in an early data release.

Study findings and constraints: In a later analysis, approximately 18,000 TCR beta sequences were associated with HLA alleles at 0.05 false discovery rate.

This sequence joins TRBV5-6 and TRBJ2-2, with D hard to call. The sequenced sample consisted of PBMCs. The sequence derives from a woman aged 18-30 years in good health and CMV-seronegative. This CDR3 is CASRGDHANTGELFF. The CDR3 DNA follows: TGTGCCAGCAGAGGAGACCATGCGAACACCGGGGAGCTGTTTTTT. The entire variable domain, with the rest obtained from reference TRBV5-6 and TRBJ2-2, is as follows: DAGVTQSPTHLIKTRGQQVTLRCSPKSGHDTVSWYQQALGQGPQFIFQYYEEEERQRGNFPDRFSGHQFPNYSSELNVNALLLGDSALYLCASRGDHANTGELFFGEGSRLTVL.